One sample yielded the 25 T cell receptor beta chains listed below, sequenced in a study of CD8 T cells in Susac syndrome. RNA amounts of about 0.5 to 1 ug underwent reverse transcription with random hexamers. From the immunoSEQ multiplex PCR reads, TCRdb called clonotypes with MiXCR, one entry per CDR3 protein. The sample has some 200,000 distinct CDR3 sequences, about 93% seen once. The sequencing sample was made of CD8+ T cells from PBMCs. Receptor source: a human donor with multiple sclerosis.

The chain has TRBV11-2 and TRBJ2-1; 11 bases align to TRBD1. The germline gives CDR1 SGHAT, CDR2 FQNNGV. V lost 5 bases and J lost 10; bases outside the gene matches: 19. The CDR3 extends over 18 amino acids. The CDR3 is CASSPGTGGSLILMEQFF. The CDR3 nucleotides read TGTGCCAGCAGCCCAGGGACAGGGGGTTCCCTAATCTTAATGGAGCAGTTCTTC.

This chain joins TRBV5-6 and TRBJ1-2, with D possibly TRBD1 on 5 matching bases. V shed 0 bases and J shed 3 bases, with 6 bases lying between them. This CDR3 contains 13 residues. The germline CDR1 and CDR2 sequences are SGHDT and YYEEEE. CDR3: CASSLGDHYGYTF. As DNA, the CDR3 is TGTGCCAGCAGCTTGGGGGACCACTATGGCTACACCTTC.

This clonotype showed up just once. J is TRBJ2-3 and V is TRBV29-1, with D perhaps assigned TRBD1 or TRBD2 (5 bases each). V shed 0 bases and J shed 2 bases, with 24 bases lying between them. This CDR3 has 19 residues. Germline values: CDR1 SQVTM, CDR2 ANQGSEA. CDR3 amino acids: CSVEDRGAEELETTDTQYF. DNA of the CDR3: TGCAGCGTTGAAGATCGAGGGGCTGAGGAATTAGAAACCACAGATACGCAGTATTTT.

The sample holds one count of this clonotype. The chain combines TRBV7-3 with TRBJ2-3; D gene unclear. Germline assignment: CDR1 SGHTA and CDR2 FQGTGA. With 0 bases removed from V and 6 bases from J, the gap between germline ends came to 4 bases. This CDR3 spans 12 amino acids. The DNA of the CDR3 is TGTGCCAGCAGCTTAACATCGGATACGCAGTATTTT. It specifies CASSLTSDTQYF.

The chain combines TRBV20-1 with TRBJ2-7, with D unresolved. Germline values: CDR1 DFQATT, CDR2 SNEGSKA (reference sequence). V lost 7 bases and J lost 7, with 14 bases in between. CDR3 size: 11 residues. CDR3 in amino acids: CSVRSLGEQYF. CDR3 nucleotides: TGCAGTGTGAGGAGTCTGGGAGAGCAGTACTTC.

This chain links TRBV2 with TRBJ2-2; D might be TRBD1 (5 bases). Germline CDR1 is SNHLY and CDR2 is FYNNEI. There are 14 residues in the CDR3. The ends were cut back, 3 bases at V and 6 bases at J, with 11 bases in the middle. CDR3 coding DNA: TGTGCCAGCAGTGAGGCAGGGTCCGCCGGGGAGCTGTTTTTT. It translates to CASSEAGSAGELFF.

The rearrangement links TRBV15 to TRBJ1-1, with 7 positions matching TRBD1. Germline CDR1 and CDR2: LNHNV and YYDKDF (reference sequence). The length of the CDR3 is 15 residues. J was trimmed by 0 bases and V by 5 bases; bases with no gene match: 6. In nucleotides, the CDR3 is TGTGCCACCAGCCAGACCGGGACAGTGAACACTGAAGCTTTCTTT. Protein sequence: CATSQTGTVNTEAFF. Full variable domain (rest looked up from reference TRBV15 and TRBJ1-1): DAMVIQNPRYQVTQFGKPVTLSCSQTLNHNVMYWYQQKSSQAPKLLFHYYDKDFNNEADTPDNFQSRRPNTSFCFLDIRSPGLGDTAMYLCATSQTGTVNTEAFFGQGTRLTVV.

The chain employs TRBV3-1 and TRBJ2-1; D is ambiguous. Germline CDR1 LGHDT, CDR2 YNNKEL (reference sequence). CDR3 length: 15 amino acids. Trimming left V 2 bases short and J 3 bases short, with 11 bases between. The CDR3 sequence: CASSQSLGFYNEQFF. The CDR3 nucleotides are TGTGCCAGCAGCCAATCCTTGGGATTCTACAATGAGCAGTTCTTC.

This clonotype was seen a few times. The chain joins TRBV29-1 to TRBJ2-5, with 9 bases lining up with TRBD1. The germline CDR1 and CDR2 sequences are SQVTM and ANQGSEA. CDR3 length: 12 residues. With 4 bases clipped from V and 11 bases from J, the junction kept 8 bases outside the gene matches. CDR3 protein: CSVAGTGPLQYF. In DNA form, the CDR3 reads TGCAGCGTTGCCGGGACAGGGCCCCTTCAGTACTTC.

This sequence joins TRBV9 and TRBJ2-3; 7 positions agree with TRBD2. Trimming at V came to 3 bases and at J to 0 bases, leaving 7 bases not matched to a gene. In germline, CDR1 is SGDLS, CDR2 YYNGEE. This CDR3 comprises 16 residues. The CDR3: CASSAGAGPSTDTQYF. The CDR3 region has the DNA TGTGCCAGCAGCGCAGGAGCGGGGCCTAGCACAGATACGCAGTATTTT.

The chain links TRBV4-3 to TRBJ1-5; no reliable D call. Germline V CDR1 and CDR2: LGHNA, YSLEER. The ends were cut back, 0 bases at V and 3 bases at J, with 9 bases in the middle. The CDR3 has 15 residues. The CDR3 reads CASSQDLGTNQPQHF. CDR3 nucleotide sequence: TGCGCCAGCAGCCAAGATCTCGGTACCAATCAGCCCCAGCATTTT.

The CDR3 here is CASSRIGLAEGTDTQYF. Here the CDR3 DNA reads TGTGCCAGCAGCCGAATTGGACTAGCCGAGGGCACAGATACGCAGTATTTT. The chain has TRBV11-2 and TRBJ2-3, with 8 bases matching TRBD2. CDR1 SGHAT and CDR2 FQNNGV come from the germline V gene. CDR3 length: 17 residues. V shed 5 bases, J shed 1 base, and the junction held 11 bases outside the gene matches. The whole variable domain, filled in from reference TRBV11-2 and TRBJ2-3, reads EAGVAQSPRYKIIEKRQSVAFWCNPISGHATLYWYQQILGQGPKLLIQFQNNGVVDDSQLPKDRFSAERLKGVDSTLKIQPAKLEDSAVYLCASSRIGLAEGTDTQYFGPGTRLTVL.

V gene TRBV24-1 combines with J gene TRBJ2-5; TRBD2 might be the D (5 bases). The V and J ends lost 3 bases and 5 bases respectively, with 12 bases between them. Per the germline V gene, CDR1 is KGHDR and CDR2 is SFDVKD. The CDR3 consists of 14 residues. Here the CDR3 DNA reads TGTGCCACCAGTGATCCCCGTGAGCGGGAGACCCAGTACTTC. Encoded protein: CATSDPRERETQYF.

This chain connects TRBV5-6 to TRBJ2-7; 8 bases line up with TRBD1. The germline CDR1 and CDR2 sequences are SGHDT and YYEEEE. V trimming: 4 bases; J trimming: 5 bases; junction bases outside the gene matches: 8. The CDR3 consists of 14 residues. CDR3: CASSLGQGGDEQYF. The CDR3 DNA reads TGTGCCAGCAGCCTTGGACAGGGAGGTGACGAGCAGTACTTC.

The chain couples TRBV9 to TRBJ1-1; D unresolved. This CDR3 has 14 residues. The V end lost 7 bases, the J end lost 3 bases, and 16 bases lay between the germline ends. The germline V gene has CDR1 SGDLS and CDR2 YYNGEE. CDR3 amino acids: CASARTDLYTEAFF. CDR3 coding DNA: TGTGCCAGCGCACGGACCGACCTCTACACTGAAGCTTTCTTT.

The CDR3 sequence: CAHRGPGSEQYF. In DNA form, the CDR3 reads TGTGCCCATCGGGGACCAGGGAGCGAGCAGTACTTC. This sequence joins TRBV30 and TRBJ2-7; D tentatively reads TRBD1 or TRBD2 (5 bases each). V was trimmed by 8 bases and J by 6 bases, leaving 17 bases between them. Per the germline V gene, CDR1 is GTSNPN and CDR2 is SVGIG (reference sequence). The CDR3 extends over 12 amino acids.

This chain joins TRBV11-2 and TRBJ2-7; possible D gene TRBD2, 6 bases. Germline V gene sequence: CDR1 SGHAT, CDR2 FQNNGV. The CDR3 contains 14 residues. Trimming removed 5 bases at V and 3 bases at J, with 14 bases between. The CDR3 sequence: CASSPSGGFYEQYF. The CDR3 bases are TGTGCCAGCAGCCCCAGTGGGGGGTTCTACGAGCAGTACTTC.

The rearrangement joins TRBV12-3 or TRBV12-4 to TRBJ2-7; D might be TRBD2 (6 bases). The CDR3 extends over 14 amino acids. V was clipped by 3 bases and J by 2 bases, with 11 bases between them. CDR3: CASSFGDLTYEQYF. The CDR3 DNA reads as TGTGCCAGCAGTTTCGGGGACTTAACCTACGAGCAGTACTTC.

V usage is TRBV5-4 and J usage is TRBJ2-5, with 16 bases matching TRBD2. The junction had 9 bases not matched to a gene; V was cut back by 3 bases and J by 1 base. Germline CDR1 reads SGHNT; CDR2 reads YYREEE (reference sequence). The CDR3 length is 19 residues. CDR3 sequence (DNA): TGTGCCAGCAGCTGGGGGTTGGGACTAGCGGGAGGGGGCCAAGAGACCCAGTACTTC. As protein: CASSWGLGLAGGGQETQYF.

V and J are TRBV13 and TRBJ2-1, with 7 bases identical to TRBD1. The CDR3 spans 15 residues. Germline V lookup: CDR1 PRHDT, CDR2 FYEKMQ (reference sequence). V shed 5 bases and J 0 bases; nucleotides not matched to a gene: 4. CDR3 in DNA: TGTGCCAGCAGCCACGGGGACAGCTCCTACAATGAGCAGTTCTTC. Its protein product is CASSHGDSSYNEQFF.

A few counts support this clonotype. This sequence joins TRBV27 and TRBJ2-3, with 7 bases aligning to TRBD2. From germline, CDR1 is MNHEY and CDR2 SMNVEV (reference sequence). The CDR3 sequence is 15 residues long. V lost 7 bases to trimming and J lost 5 bases; unmatched junction nucleotides: 12. CDR3 coding DNA: TGTGCCAGCACACTAGCGCCGGGTCGTATAGATACGCAGTATTTT. It specifies CASTLAPGRIDTQYF.

J is TRBJ2-1 and V is TRBV19; D is unresolved. This CDR3 has 13 residues. V shed 3 bases and J shed 4 bases, with 7 bases lying between them. Germline V gives CDR1 LNHDA, CDR2 SQIVND (reference sequence). The DNA for the CDR3 is TGTGCCAGTAGTATTCCAGGATACAATGAGCAGTTCTTC. Translating gives CASSIPGYNEQFF.

As DNA, the CDR3 is TGTGCCAGCAGCTCCCCCGGACAGACAAACATTCAGTACTTC. Amino acid sequence: CASSSPGQTNIQYF. This chain uses TRBV7-9 with TRBJ2-4; TRBD1 is a possible D gene (6 bases). The CDR3 is 14 residues long. Per the germline V gene, CDR1 is SEHNR and CDR2 is FQNEAQ (reference sequence). V shed 4 bases and J shed 6 bases, with 13 bases lying between them.

In DNA, the CDR3 is TGTGCCAGCAGACCCGAGCCGTTAGACAGGAGCCAAGAGACCCAGTACTTC. This codes for CASRPEPLDRSQETQYF. The V call is TRBV7-9, the J call TRBJ2-5; a possible D gene is TRBD1 (6 bases). The CDR3 runs to 17 residues. The germline V gene encodes CDR1 SEHNR and CDR2 FQNEAQ (reference sequence). Trimming removed 6 bases at V and 1 base at J, with 21 bases between.

The chain has TRBV3-1 and TRBJ2-5, with TRBD2 matching over 8 bases. Losses at the gene ends were 1 base for V and 4 bases for J; bases not matched to a gene: 2. The CDR3 is made up of 14 amino acids. The V gene's germline CDR1 is LGHDT and CDR2 YNNKEL (reference sequence). This CDR3 is CASSQGTSLETQYF. The DNA for the CDR3 is TGTGCCAGCAGCCAAGGGACTAGCTTAGAGACCCAGTACTTC.